These 4 T cell receptor beta chains share one sample of origin, sequenced in a study of CD8+ T cells in alopecia areata. Treatment given: oral pan-JAK inhibitor, 5-10 mg twice daily. TCR sequencing used cDNA made by reverse transcription of extracted RNA. The data were produced by immunoSEQ multiplex PCR, yet TCRdb's version contains in-frame clones alone and is incomplete. The data show about 120,000 clones, approximately 53% seen once. The source was CD4+ T cells sorted from blood, collected at week 4, from a patient treated with tofacitinib. These receptors all come from a human donor with alopecia areata.

This rearrangement joins TRBV30 to TRBJ2-1; the match to TRBD1 covers 8 bases. The CDR3 runs to 13 residues. CDR1 is GTSNPN, CDR2 SVGIG, per germline (reference sequence). The V gene end was trimmed by 0 bases and the J gene end by 16 bases; junction bases not matched to a gene: 11. The CDR3 DNA is TGTGCCTGGAGTGTAGGGCTTAGGGACAGGCACTTCTTC. Translation gives CAWSVGLRDRHFF.

This chain links TRBV7-2 with TRBJ2-7, with TRBD2 identical over 15 bases. CDR1 SGHTA and CDR2 FQGNSA come from the germline V gene. V was clipped by 4 bases and J by 0 bases; unmatched bases: 7. CDR3 length equals 18 residues. In DNA, the CDR3 is TGTGCCAGCAGCTGGACTAGCGGGGGGGCAGGTACCTCCTACGAGCAGTACTTC. It specifies CASSWTSGGAGTSYEQYF.

The chain recombines TRBV4-1 with TRBJ2-2; D remains ambiguous. V gave up 0 bases and J gave up 13 bases, with 12 bases separating them. The CDR3 length is 13 residues. Looked up from germline, CDR1 is MGHRA and CDR2 is YSYEKL. CDR3: CASSQDGERGLFF. The CDR3 DNA reads as TGCGCCAGCAGCCAAGATGGTGAACGCGGGCTGTTTTTT.

J is TRBJ2-3 and V is TRBV29-1, with 13 nucleotides matching TRBD2. The germline CDR1 and CDR2 sequences are SQVTM and ANQGSEA. The length of the CDR3 is 15 residues. J lost 1 base, V lost 4 bases, and 2 bases had no gene match. CDR3 sequence (DNA): TGCAGCGTTGGACTAGCGGGAGGTGGCACAGATACGCAGTATTTT. Encoded protein: CSVGLAGGGTDTQYF.